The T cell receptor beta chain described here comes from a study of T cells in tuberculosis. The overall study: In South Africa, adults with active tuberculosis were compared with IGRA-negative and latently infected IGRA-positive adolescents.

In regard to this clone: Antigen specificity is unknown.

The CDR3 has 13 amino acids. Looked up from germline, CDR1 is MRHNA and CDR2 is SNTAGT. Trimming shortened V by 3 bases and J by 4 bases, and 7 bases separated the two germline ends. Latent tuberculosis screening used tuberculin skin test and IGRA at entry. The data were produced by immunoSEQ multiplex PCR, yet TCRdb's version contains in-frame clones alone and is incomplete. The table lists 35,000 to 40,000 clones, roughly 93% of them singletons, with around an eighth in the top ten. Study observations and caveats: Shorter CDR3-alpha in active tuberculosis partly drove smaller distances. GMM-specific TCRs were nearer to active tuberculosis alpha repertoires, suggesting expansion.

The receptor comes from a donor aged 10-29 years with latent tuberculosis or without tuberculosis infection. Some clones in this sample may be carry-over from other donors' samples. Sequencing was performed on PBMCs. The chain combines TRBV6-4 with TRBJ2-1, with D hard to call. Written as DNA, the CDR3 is TGTGCCAGCAGTGAAGGAGCTTACAATGAGCAGTTCTTC. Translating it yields CASSEGAYNEQFF.